One T cell receptor beta chain is described in this entry. Per the original methods: Researchers report that nucleated cell counts were estimated from reference gene primer amplification. TCRdb's table, derived via immunoSEQ multiplex PCR, lists solely in-frame clones and lacks some. That table furnishes V, J and clone size, whereas the DNA furnished D and trimming. Of fewer than 350,000 clones listed, around 85% are singletons. The source of the sample is a study of blood T cell repertoires in COVID-19. The germline V gene encodes CDR1 SGDLS and CDR2 YYNGEE. V was pared by 4 bases and J by 5 bases, with 18 bases between. The CDR3 covers 15 residues.

The rearrangement links TRBV9 to TRBJ2-5; D perhaps matches TRBD1 (7 bases). This clonotype originated in a middle-aged woman with acute COVID-19. Material for sequencing was PBMCs or T cells enriched from blood (not recorded which). The chain's CDR3 is CASSPQGGFWETQYF. The CDR3 coding sequence is TGTGCCAGCAGCCCCCAGGGGGGATTCTGGGAGACCCAGTACTTC. Full variable domain (missing parts from reference TRBV9 and TRBJ2-5): DSGVTQTPKHLITATGQRVTLRCSPRSGDLSVYWYQQSLDQGLQFLIQYYNGEERAKGNILERFSAQQFPDLHSELNLSSLELGDSALYFCASSPQGGFWETQYFGPGTRLLVL.